This entry lists 6 T cell receptor beta chains sequenced from one sample in a study of identifying expanded T cells in peripheral blood. Clones were sequenced by immunoSEQ multiplex PCR, and TCRdb holds only the in-frame ones, with some missing. Found here are about 91,000 clones, approximately 88% of them singletons; the top ten hold about 4%. The source material was blood. The receptors shown here come from a person between 18 and 69 years old in good health.

The J gene is TRBJ2-3, the V gene TRBV6-5; D is ambiguous. Germline CDR1 is MNHEY and CDR2 is SVGAGI. Trimming left V 10 bases short and J 10 bases short, with 18 bases between. The CDR3 length is 12 residues. For the CDR3, the DNA is TGTGCCATCAGCCAAAATGTGGCTTCGCAGTATTTT. Its protein is CAISQNVASQYF.

In DNA form, the CDR3 reads TGTGCCAGCAGCTTAGGGCAGAAAAACTATGGCTACACCTTC. Its protein product is CASSLGQKNYGYTF. The rearrangement uses TRBV11-2 and TRBJ1-2, with D unclear. Germline CDR1 reads SGHAT; CDR2 reads FQNNGV. The germline V and J ends were trimmed by 1 base and 2 bases, with 8 bases remaining between them. The CDR3 is 14 residues long.

This sequence joins TRBV5-4 and TRBJ2-1; no firm D call. V lost 7 bases and J 0 bases, leaving 17 bases between the germline ends. Germline V gives CDR1 SGHNT, CDR2 YYREEE (reference sequence). The CDR3 is made up of 16 amino acids. The CDR3 sequence is CASSPRGASSYNEQFF. CDR3 nucleotide sequence: TGTGCCAGCTCCCCCCGCGGAGCGAGCTCCTACAATGAGCAGTTCTTC.

The chain couples TRBV29-1 to TRBJ1-1; D is unresolved. Trimming left V 4 bases short and J 6 bases short, with 15 bases between. The CDR3 consists of 13 residues. CDR1 and CDR2 from the germline V gene are SQVTM and ANQGSEA. CDR3 nucleotide sequence: TGCAGCGTTGCCAGGACGGTTTGGGCTGAAGCTTTCTTT. Translation gives CSVARTVWAEAFF. Full variable domain (outside the CDR3, taken from reference TRBV29-1 and TRBJ1-1): SAVISQKPSRDICQRGTSLTIQCQVDSQVTMMFWYRQQPGQSLTLIATANQGSEATYESGFVIDKFPISRPNLTFSTLTVSNMSPEDSSIYLCSVARTVWAEAFFGQGTRLTVV.

This chain's CDR3 is CASSPRRTGPTEQYF. The DNA of the CDR3 is TGTGCCAGCAGCCCCCGTAGGACAGGGCCGACCGAGCAGTACTTC. The J gene is TRBJ2-7, the V gene TRBV5-6; TRBD1 agrees at 8 bases. This CDR3 spans 15 amino acids. The germline V gene encodes CDR1 SGHDT and CDR2 YYEEEE. The V and J ends lost 4 bases and 6 bases, in that order; junction bases with no gene match: 12.

V and J are TRBV9 and TRBJ2-5, with TRBD1 matching over 9 bases. J lost 3 bases, V lost 0 bases, and 3 bases had no gene match. The CDR3 runs to 15 residues. Germline values: CDR1 SGDLS, CDR2 YYNGEE. The CDR3 DNA sequence: TGTGCCAGCAGCGTAGGAGGGACAGGGAAAGAGACCCAGTACTTC. Its translation: CASSVGGTGKETQYF.